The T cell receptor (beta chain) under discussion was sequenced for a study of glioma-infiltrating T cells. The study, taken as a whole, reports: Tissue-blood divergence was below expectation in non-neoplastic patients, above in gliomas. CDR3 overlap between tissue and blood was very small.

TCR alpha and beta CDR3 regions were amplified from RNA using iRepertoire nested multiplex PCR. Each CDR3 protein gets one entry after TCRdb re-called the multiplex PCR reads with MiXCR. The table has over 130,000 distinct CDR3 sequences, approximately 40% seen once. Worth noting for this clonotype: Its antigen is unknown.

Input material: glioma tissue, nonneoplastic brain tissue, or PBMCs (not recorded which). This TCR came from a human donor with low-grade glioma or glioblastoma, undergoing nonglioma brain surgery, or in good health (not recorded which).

CDR3 region: CASSPARGLADYNEQFF. The CDR3 nucleotides read TGTGCCAGCAGTCCGGCCAGGGGACTAGCGGACTACAATGAGCAGTTCTTC. The rearrangement uses TRBV6-1 and TRBJ2-1; 11 bases align to TRBD2. The V and J ends lost 5 bases and 3 bases, in that order; junction bases with no gene match: 9. Germline values: CDR1 MNHNS, CDR2 SASEGT. This CDR3 is 17 amino acids long.